These 18 T cell receptor beta chains were sequenced from one sample in a study of glioma-infiltrating T cells. Using RNA template, CDR3s of TCR alpha and beta were amplified with iRepertoire arm-PCR. TCRdb reprocessed the multiplex PCR reads via MiXCR and lists one record per CDR3 protein. Of fewer than 500,000 distinct CDR3 sequences listed, roughly 41% were seen once; the top ten hold about 11%. The sequencing sample was made of glioma tissue, nonneoplastic brain tissue, or PBMCs (not recorded which). The receptors were sampled from a human donor with low-grade glioma or glioblastoma, undergoing nonglioma brain surgery, or in good health (not recorded which).

There are many counts of this clonotype. The chain recombines TRBV27 with TRBJ1-2, with D possibly being TRBD1 (5 bases). The CDR3 is 14 residues long. CDR1 and CDR2 (germline): MNHEY, SMNVEV (reference sequence). The V and J ends lost 0 bases and 3 bases respectively, with 8 bases between them. CDR3 protein: CASSLSIGDYGYTF. As DNA, the CDR3 is TGTGCCAGCAGTTTATCTATAGGGGACTATGGCTACACCTTC.

This clonotype has ten or more counts. The chain has TRBV28 and TRBJ2-1; D remains ambiguous. Germline-derived CDR1 and CDR2 are MDHEN and SYDVKM. The CDR3 has 12 residues. The CDR3 DNA follows: TGTGCTGTCACTGCGAGCTACAATGAGCAGTTCTTC. It translates to CAVTASYNEQFF.

The chain has TRBV19 and TRBJ1-3; no definite D call. CDR1 LNHDA and CDR2 SQIVND come from the germline V gene (reference sequence). The CDR3 totals 16 residues. Trimming shortened V by 1 base and J by 0 bases, and 10 bases separated the two germline ends. CDR3 nucleotide sequence: TGTGCCAGTAGTATAGCGCCGTTGTACTCTGGAAACACCATATATTTT. The encoded protein is CASSIAPLYSGNTIYF.

Note on this clonotype: A read error is possible here, since a much larger clone lies one base away. V usage is TRBV20-1 and J usage is TRBJ2-7; the match to TRBD2 covers 8 bases. The germline gives CDR1 DFQATT, CDR2 SNEGSKA (reference sequence). The CDR3 sequence is 13 residues long. The CDR3 loop reads CSASGRATYQQYF. CDR3 nucleotide sequence: TGCAGTGCTAGCGGGAGGGCTACCTACCAGCAGTACTTC.

This clonotype was seen at least ten times. The V and J genes are TRBV28 and TRBJ2-2; D gene uncertain. Between the trimmed V and J ends, which lost 1 base and 6 bases, there was a span of 0 bases. This CDR3 has 11 residues. Germline V gene sequence: CDR1 MDHEN, CDR2 SYDVKM. The CDR3 DNA is TGTGCCAGCAGTTTATCCGGGGAGCTGTTTTTT. Translated, it gives CASSLSGELFF.

Regarding this clonotype: A much larger clonotype is one base distant, so this may be a read error. V and J are TRBV6-6 and TRBJ2-5; D is unresolved. The CDR3 is made up of 13 amino acids. Germline V gives CDR1 MNHNY, CDR2 SVGAGI (reference sequence). The CDR3: CAISKVRQETQYF. The DNA of the CDR3 is TGTGCCATCAGTAAGGTCCGCCAAGAGACCCAGTACTTC.

This clonotype was recorded many times. The gene calls are TRBV6-1 and TRBJ1-1; D call uncertain. The CDR3 length is 14 residues. Germline lookup yields CDR1 MNHNS and CDR2 SASEGT. V gave up 7 bases and J gave up 6 bases, with 18 bases separating them. In DNA, the CDR3 is TGTGCCAGCAACCAACCCGGGGATTTGGCTGAAGCTTTCTTT. This codes for CASNQPGDLAEAFF.

This clonotype occurred many times. The chain has TRBV6-1 and TRBJ2-1, with TRBD2 identical over 9 bases. The junction had 13 bases not matched to a gene; V was cut back by 7 bases and J by 9 bases. CDR3 size: 15 residues. Germline V CDR1 and CDR2: MNHNS, SASEGT. The CDR3 bases are TGTGCCAGCACAATTCGGGCTAGCGGGATTGCTGAGCAGTTCTTC. As protein: CASTIRASGIAEQFF.

This clonotype has only a few counts. The chain has TRBV6-1 and TRBJ2-3; 11 bases align to TRBD2. CDR3 size: 15 residues. Germline CDR1 is MNHNS and CDR2 is SASEGT. The V gene end was trimmed by 8 bases and the J gene end by 3 bases; junction bases not matched to a gene: 7. The CDR3 region is CASHQTSGITDTQYF. The CDR3 DNA reads as TGTGCCAGCCACCAGACTAGCGGGATTACAGATACGCAGTATTTT.

As to this clonotype: A clone one base away is much larger, so this may be a read error. The chain couples TRBV15 to TRBJ2-1, with TRBD2 as a possible D gene (6 bases). Germline V gene data show CDR1 as LNHNV and CDR2 as YYDKDF (reference sequence). This CDR3 is 16 amino acids long. CDR3: CTTSRVPSGSYNEQFF. The DNA of the CDR3 is TGTACCACCAGCAGGGTCCCCAGCGGGTCCTACAATGAGCAGTTCTTC. Based on the CDR3 plus reference TRBV15 and TRBJ2-1, the full variable domain is DAMVIQNPRYQVTQFGKPVTLSCSQTLNHNVMYWYQQKSSQAPKLLFHYYDKDFNNEADTPDNFQSRRPNTSFCFLDIRSPGLGDTAMYLCTTSRVPSGSYNEQFFGPGTRLTVL.

The chain joins TRBV3-1 to TRBJ2-3, with a tentative D call TRBD1 (5 bases). From germline, CDR1 is LGHDT and CDR2 YNNKEL (reference sequence). The CDR3 is 14 residues long. Trimming removed 2 bases at V and 4 bases at J, with 10 bases between. CDR3 DNA: TGTGCCAGCAGCCAAAGGGGAAAGGCAGATACGCAGTATTTT. It codes for CASSQRGKADTQYF.

The chain links TRBV5-6 to TRBJ2-7; D is perhaps TRBD2 (5 bases). The CDR3 covers 12 residues. Trimming stripped 7 bases from V and 2 bases from J, with 10 bases between. From germline, CDR1 is SGHDT and CDR2 YYEEEE. The CDR3 region is CASGVRAYEQYF. Here the CDR3 DNA reads TGTGCCAGCGGTGTGAGGGCCTACGAGCAGTACTTC.

V is TRBV20-1 and J is TRBJ2-1, with 10 bases that match TRBD1. Germline assignment: CDR1 DFQATT and CDR2 SNEGSKA (reference sequence). Losses at the gene ends were 3 bases for V and 7 bases for J; bases not matched to a gene: 6. The CDR3 length is 14 residues. The CDR3 reads CSARRQGAENEQFF. The CDR3, as DNA: TGCAGTGCTAGGCGACAGGGGGCAGAGAATGAGCAGTTCTTC.

The rearrangement uses TRBV27 and TRBJ2-4; 11 nucleotides match TRBD2. This CDR3 spans 16 amino acids. Germline CDR1 reads MNHEY; CDR2 reads SMNVEV (reference sequence). Trimming at V came to 6 bases and at J to 2 bases, leaving 6 bases not matched to a gene. The CDR3 sequence is CASSSSGRPPKNIQYF. As DNA, the CDR3 is TGTGCCAGCAGCTCTAGCGGGAGGCCCCCCAAAAACATTCAGTACTTC.

The rearrangement joins TRBV20-1 to TRBJ2-5; D gene ambiguous. Germline CDR1 and CDR2: DFQATT and SNEGSKA (reference sequence). This CDR3 is built from 14 residues. The V end was cut by 2 bases, the J end by 3 bases, with 13 bases between. The DNA for the CDR3 is TGCAGTGCTAGAACCAAGCTATTAAAAGAGACCCAGTACTTC. This codes for CSARTKLLKETQYF.

With regard to this clonotype: The CDR3 does not close with the conserved phenylalanine or tryptophan, likely indicating a read error. The chain has TRBV27 and TRBJ2-2, with D tentatively TRBD1 or TRBD2 (5 bases each). The CDR3 covers 15 residues. Germline lookup yields CDR1 MNHEY and CDR2 SMNVEV (reference sequence). The CDR3, as DNA: TGTGCCAGCAGTCTATCCGGGACCGACACCGGGGAGCTGTTTTCT. Translated, it gives CASSLSGTDTGELFS.

Only a few counts were recorded for this clonotype. This chain links TRBV6-2 or TRBV6-3 with TRBJ1-4; D remains ambiguous. The CDR3 sequence is 12 residues long. Trimming took 8 bases from V and 2 from J, leaving 6 bases between them. Germline CDR1 MNHEY, CDR2 SVGEGT. CDR3 region: CASGITNEKLFF. As DNA, the CDR3 is TGTGCCAGCGGTATTACTAATGAAAAACTGTTTTTT.

This clonotype was counted a few times. The genes are TRBV2 and TRBJ2-1; 8 bases are shared with TRBD2. There are 15 residues in the CDR3. Germline-derived CDR1 and CDR2 are SNHLY and FYNNEI. Trimming removed 7 bases from V and 5 bases from J; junction bases left unmatched: 10. This CDR3 reads CASTTRSGNHNEQFF. In DNA, the CDR3 is TGTGCCAGCACCACACGTAGCGGGAACCACAATGAGCAGTTCTTC.